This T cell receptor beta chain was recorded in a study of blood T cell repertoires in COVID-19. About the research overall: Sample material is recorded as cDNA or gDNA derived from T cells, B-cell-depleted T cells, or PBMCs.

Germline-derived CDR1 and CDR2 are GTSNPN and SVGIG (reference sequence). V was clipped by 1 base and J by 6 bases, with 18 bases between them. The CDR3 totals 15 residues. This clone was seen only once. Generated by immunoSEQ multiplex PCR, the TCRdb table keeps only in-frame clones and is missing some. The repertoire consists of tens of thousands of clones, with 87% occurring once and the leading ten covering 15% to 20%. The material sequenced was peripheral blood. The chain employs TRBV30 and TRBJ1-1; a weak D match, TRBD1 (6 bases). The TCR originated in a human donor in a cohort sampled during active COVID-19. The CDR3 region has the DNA TGTGCCTGGAGTGCAGGGGACACATCTCTCTCTGAAGCTTTCTTT. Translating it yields CAWSAGDTSLSEAFF. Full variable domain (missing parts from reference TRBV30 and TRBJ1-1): SQTIHQWPATLVQPVGSPLSLECTVEGTSNPNLYWYRQAAGRGLQLLFYSVGIGQISSEVPQNLSASRPQDRQFILSSKKLLLSDSGFYLCAWSAGDTSLSEAFFGQGTRLTVV.